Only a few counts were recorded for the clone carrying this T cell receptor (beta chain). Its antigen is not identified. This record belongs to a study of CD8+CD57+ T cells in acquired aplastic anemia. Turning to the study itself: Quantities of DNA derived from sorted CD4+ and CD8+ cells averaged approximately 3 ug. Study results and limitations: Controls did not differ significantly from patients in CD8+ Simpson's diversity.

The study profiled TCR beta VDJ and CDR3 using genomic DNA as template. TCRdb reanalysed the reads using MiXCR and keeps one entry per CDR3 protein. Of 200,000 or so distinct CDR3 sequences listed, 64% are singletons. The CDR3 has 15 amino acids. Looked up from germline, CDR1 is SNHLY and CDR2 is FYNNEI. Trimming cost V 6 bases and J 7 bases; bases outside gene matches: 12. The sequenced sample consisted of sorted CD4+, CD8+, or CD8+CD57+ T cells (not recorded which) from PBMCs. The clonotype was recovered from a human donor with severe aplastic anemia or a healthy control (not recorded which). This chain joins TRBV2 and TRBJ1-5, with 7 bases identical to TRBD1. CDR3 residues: CASSDRTGGEQPQHF. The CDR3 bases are TGTGCCAGCAGCGATCGGACAGGTGGAGAGCAGCCCCAGCATTTT.